What follows is one T cell receptor beta chain and its context. Its antigen is still unknown. Per-nucleotide qualities are absent, and no much larger clonotype sits a single base away. The junction shows trimming of 4 bases on V and 5 bases on J, and the gene matches do not reach 11 bases of it. CDR1 and CDR2 are read off the germline V gene as SGDLS and YYNGEE. Its CDR3 holds 16 amino acids, cysteine through phenylalanine. Solely the CDR3 DNA is kept, with 48 bases framed from the first base. The sample originates from a study of cytomegalovirus exposure and HLA in healthy donors (dated by TCRdb to about 2017). With regard to the full study: According to an earlier analysis of 550 to 700 of the donors, 150 million to 200 million T cells yielded roughly 110 million unique TCR beta sequences and around 280 Gb of sequence data. An early release that covered fewer than 750 HLA-typed donors contained about 300 gigabases of sequencing data and tens of millions of unique TCR sequences. Of the roughly 420 genotyped donors, approximately 80% were placed in the genetic ancestry cluster associated with self-reported Caucasian donors. The study aimed to test whether cataloging public T cell receptors could reveal signatures of past pathogen exposure. The T cell repertoires of around 670 subjects were profiled by immunosequencing and related to cytomegalovirus serostatus. Besides the first cohort of approximately 710 subjects, a separate validation cohort made up of some 110 different subjects was used. To predict cytomegalovirus infection status, the study brought together high-throughput TCR immunosequencing, statistical association of individual TCRs with disease status, and machine learning. A later analysis re-analyzed previously published TCR beta repertoires from 600 to 850 donors and added high-resolution HLA genotyping to study TCR occurrence patterns. The later analysis used no new phenotypic data to find candidate immune exposures, relying instead on TCR beta sequences and their occurrence across donors. In an earlier analysis of a few hundred of the donors, high-throughput TCR beta sequencing was used to judge whether each TCR beta V gene segment behaved as functional or pseudogenic. Alongside the repertoire data, information on donor age, sex, ethnicity and CMV serostatus was compiled. A later genetic analysis used genome-wide SNP genotypes for about 60% of the roughly 700 donors, treating that subset as a discovery cohort. Every discovery cohort repertoire had been produced on one sequencing platform. HLA typing covered class I and class II loci at four-digit resolution. The number of typed donors differed by locus: roughly 629-640 for A, B, C, DRB1 and DQB1; 500 to 550 for DQA1; around 610 for DPA1; and roughly 470 for DPB1. Four to six DR-DQ haplotypes were handled as single units for association and clustering, since linkage in the cohort was strong. Among 300 to 500 genotyped donors of the cohort, an average of around 240,000 unique TCR beta nucleotide sequences was sequenced per donor, of which approximately 18% were non-productive.

General findings and caveats noted by the study authors: A later analysis associated about 17,000 TCR beta sequences with specific HLA alleles at a false discovery rate of 0.05. Compared with equally common non-associated chains, HLA-associated TCR beta chains in a later analysis were more clonally expanded and had lower generation probabilities. In a later analysis, TCR association rates were found to vary across HLA loci, with the most associated TCRs seen for DRB1 alleles and the fewest for HLA-C alleles. While some public TCRs were present in many individuals, most TCR sequences turned up only very rarely across donors. According to a later analysis, parvovirus B19, influenza, CMV and Epstein-Barr virus appeared linked to several top co-occurrence clusters. Linkage disequilibrium might explain the correlated functional status among segregating V segments, but an unknown experimental factor could not be excluded. In an earlier analysis of approximately 600 of the donors, most TCR beta V segments were observed in productive rearrangements about 90% or about 30% of the time, broadly matching IMGT annotations. The study listed 150 to 200 TCR beta chains as associated with cytomegalovirus. Because counts were too low, around 17 rarely observed V segments, including chromosome 9 orphons, were left out of the earlier analysis of about 500 of the donors. A few of the identified cytomegalovirus-associated TCR beta chains were confirmed in vitro to be specific for cytomegalovirus antigens. When HLA alleles, especially DR and DQ, strongly co-occurred, TCR associations were difficult to assign to individual alleles. According to a later genetic analysis, donors in an Asian-associated ancestry cluster had fewer N-insertions in productive TCRs than the roughly 670-donor mean. The cohort was sequenced for TCR beta chains only, and without alpha or paired-chain data the features that could be detected were limited. HLA typing was unavailable for some donors at each locus, so association tests used only the typed subset. Most CMV-associated TCR beta chains appeared to be HLA-restricted in a later analysis, and the HLA associations seemed to be driven largely by CMV exposure. V-gene and J-gene trimming of TCR beta chains was associated with a missense DCLRE1C variant in a later genetic analysis, and the association was replicated in an independent cohort. Cytomegalovirus status was reported to be diagnosed by the classifier with high specificity and sensitivity in both the original and validation cohorts. The authors suggested that the approach could potentially be extended to other disease states and immunological phenotypes. A cluster of highly shared sequence variants was judged likely to represent a technical artifact of the sequencing pipeline. Because the 87-base-pair reads could not distinguish some IMGT-functional V segments, including TRBV6-2 and TRBV6-3, those segments were excluded. The only immune exposure information available for the cohort was CMV serostatus. A further reported finding was that TCR beta sequences accurately predicted the HLA-A and HLA-B alleles for most subjects in the first cohort. Presence/absence analyses assumed roughly uniform sequencing depth across donors, an assumption that may not hold.

To prepare the library, the immunoSEQ multiplex PCR assay was applied. A mixture of 60 forward primers for TCR Vbeta segments and 13 reverse primers for TCR Jbeta segments was used in the multiplex PCR. Amplification of the CDR3 region of rearranged TCR beta genes was performed with a multiplex PCR assay on genomic DNA. On the Illumina HiSeq System, the amplified TCR beta libraries were sequenced as 87-base-pair reads. In the authors' own workflow: In a later analysis, tens of millions of unique TCR beta chains were counted across the roughly 610 repertoires, and roughly 10 million of these chains were shared by at least two donors. Raw reads were error-corrected and collapsed into unique sequences by a nearest-neighbor algorithm in which closely related sequences were merged to remove PCR and sequencing errors. To assign V, D and J gene segments, CDR3 sequences were aligned to IMGT reference sequences. For a sequence to be retained, at least a six-nucleotide match to both a V gene segment and a J gene segment was required. Rearrangements were classified as productive when the CDR3 lacked stop codons and remained in frame with V and J, and all other rearrangements were classified as non-productive. CDR3 was defined according to IMGT convention as the region running from the second conserved V-encoded cysteine to the conserved J-encoded phenylalanine. Sequences without an unambiguous match to a single V gene segment were excluded from the earlier analysis of about 600 of the donors. In an earlier analysis of 450 to 700 of the donors, V segments were called functional above 56.7% productive rearrangements and were called segregating when the between-donor standard deviation exceeded 5%. To diagnose cytomegalovirus status from the catalog of TCR beta chain sequences, a statistical classification framework was built. A later analysis assigned V and J genes by comparing TCR nucleotide sequences with IMGT/GENE-DB human TR gene sequences. In a later analysis, CDR3 sequences and most-parsimonious VDJ recombination scenarios were assigned using the TCRdist pipeline. In a later analysis, each TCR beta chain was defined by its CDR3 amino acid sequence together with its V-gene family, and reads without a unique V-gene family were excluded. To address suspected cross-contamination and a sequencing artifact, a later analysis removed roughly 580 highly shared, low-generation-probability nucleotide sequences. A later analysis calculated a clonal expansion index for each public chain from normalized within-repertoire ranks of inferred template counts. In a later analysis, generation probabilities were computed using a VDJ recombination model fitted to out-of-frame rearrangements, and the results were checked against IGoR. In a later analysis, hypergeometric tests were used to score TCR-TCR, TCR-HLA and TCR-CMV co-occurrence, with a repertoire-size bias correction applied to TCR pairs. A later analysis estimated false discovery rates by permuting HLA or CMV assignments 20 times. A later analysis grouped co-occurring TCRs with DBSCAN, adding TCRdist sequence similarity when clustering within HLA-allele-positive subsets. Co-occurrence clustering excluded repertoires with fewer than 30,000 or more than 120,000 public chains, plus five with anomalous nucleotide sharing. What TCRdb holds here is the immuneACCESS table cut down to in-frame rearrangements. Part of the clones is not present; checked against another copy, under half of the missing clones reflect an unresolved V gene, and the others are unexplained. Clone size and the V and J calls come from that table; the DNA yielded D and trimming. The sample has about 160,000 clones on record, approximately 80% of them singletons. The top ten clones comprise less than 2.5% of the sample.

The cohort consisted of 600 to 750 healthy bone marrow donors. All cohort members were sampled while nominally healthy, although unrecorded immune exposures were likely present. The donor tested CMV seropositive, placing the donor among the approximately 290 seropositive members of the cohort. Every donor gave a peripheral blood sample, and the peripheral blood mononuclear cells from that sample were used for TCR beta sequencing. Genomic DNA was extracted from the blood cell samples with the Qiagen DNeasy Blood Extraction Kit. The chain was built from TRBV9 and TRBJ2-5, with TRBD2 matching 10 junction bases. The TCR originated in a man in his fifties or sixties in good health and CMV-seropositive. The sample taken for sequencing was PBMCs. The sequenced DNA: TGTGCCAGCAGCCTCCCCAGCGGGGGGGCTTTGGAGACCCAGTACTTC. This codes for CASSLPSGGALETQYF.